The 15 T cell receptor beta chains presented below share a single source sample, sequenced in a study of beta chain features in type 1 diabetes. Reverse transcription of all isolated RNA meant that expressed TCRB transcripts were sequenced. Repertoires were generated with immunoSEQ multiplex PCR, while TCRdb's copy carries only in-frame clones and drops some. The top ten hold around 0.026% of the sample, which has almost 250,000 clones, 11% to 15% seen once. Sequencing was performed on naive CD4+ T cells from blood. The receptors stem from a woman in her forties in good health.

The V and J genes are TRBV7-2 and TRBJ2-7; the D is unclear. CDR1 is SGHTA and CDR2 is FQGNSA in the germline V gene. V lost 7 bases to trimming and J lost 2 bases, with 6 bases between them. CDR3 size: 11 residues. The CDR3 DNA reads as TGTGCCAGCACGGAGACCTACGAGCAGTACTTC. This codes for CASTETYEQYF.

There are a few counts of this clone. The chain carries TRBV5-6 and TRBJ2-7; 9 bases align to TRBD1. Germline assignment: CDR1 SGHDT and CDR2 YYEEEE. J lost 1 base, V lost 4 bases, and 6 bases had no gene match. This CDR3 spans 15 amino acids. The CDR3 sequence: CASSPTGTGSYEQYF. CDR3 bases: TGTGCCAGCAGCCCCACCGGGACAGGGTCCTACGAGCAGTACTTC.

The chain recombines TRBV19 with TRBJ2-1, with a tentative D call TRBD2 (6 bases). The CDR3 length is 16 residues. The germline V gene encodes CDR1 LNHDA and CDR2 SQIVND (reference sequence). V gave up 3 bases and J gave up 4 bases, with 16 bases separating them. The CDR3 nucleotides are TGTGCCAGTAGTATGAAGGGGCGGGAAGGGTACAATGAGCAGTTCTTC. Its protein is CASSMKGREGYNEQFF.

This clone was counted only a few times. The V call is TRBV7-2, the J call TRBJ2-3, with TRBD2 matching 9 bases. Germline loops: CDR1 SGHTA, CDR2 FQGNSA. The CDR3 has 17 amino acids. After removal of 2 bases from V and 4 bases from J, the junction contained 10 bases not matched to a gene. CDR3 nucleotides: TGTGCCAGCAGCTTAAAAGTGGGCGGGGGGGCCCCAGATACGCAGTATTTT. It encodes CASSLKVGGGAPDTQYF. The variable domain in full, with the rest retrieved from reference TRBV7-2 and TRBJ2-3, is GAGVSQSPSNKVTEKGKDVELRCDPISGHTALYWYRQSLGQGLEFLIYFQGNSAPDKSGLPSDRFSAERTGGSVSTLTIQRTQQEDSAVYLCASSLKVGGGAPDTQYFGPGTRLTVL.

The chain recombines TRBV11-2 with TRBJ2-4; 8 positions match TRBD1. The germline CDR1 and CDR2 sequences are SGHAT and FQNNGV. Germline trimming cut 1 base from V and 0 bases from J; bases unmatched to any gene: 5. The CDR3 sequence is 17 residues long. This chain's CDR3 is CASSLGVGQGAKNIQYF. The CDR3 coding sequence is TGTGCCAGCAGCTTAGGGGTAGGACAGGGAGCCAAAAACATTCAGTACTTC.

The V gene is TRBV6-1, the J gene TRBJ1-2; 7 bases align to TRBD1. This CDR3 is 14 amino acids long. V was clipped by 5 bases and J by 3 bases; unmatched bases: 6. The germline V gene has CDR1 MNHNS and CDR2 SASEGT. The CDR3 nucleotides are TGTGCCAGCAGTTTGTCCGGGACAGACTATGGCTACACCTTC. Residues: CASSLSGTDYGYTF.

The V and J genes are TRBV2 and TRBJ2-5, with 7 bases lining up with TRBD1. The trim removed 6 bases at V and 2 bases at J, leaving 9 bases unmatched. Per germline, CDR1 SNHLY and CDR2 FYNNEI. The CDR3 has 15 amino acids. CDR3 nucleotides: TGTGCCAGCAGGACGGGACAGACGGAACAAGAGACCCAGTACTTC. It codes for CASRTGQTEQETQYF.

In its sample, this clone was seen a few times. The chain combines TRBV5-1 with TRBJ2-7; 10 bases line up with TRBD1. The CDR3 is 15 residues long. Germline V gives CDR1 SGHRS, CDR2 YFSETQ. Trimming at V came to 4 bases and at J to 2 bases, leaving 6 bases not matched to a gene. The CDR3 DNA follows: TGCGCCAGCAGCCTGGAAGGACAGGGGGCCTACGAGCAGTACTTC. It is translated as CASSLEGQGAYEQYF.

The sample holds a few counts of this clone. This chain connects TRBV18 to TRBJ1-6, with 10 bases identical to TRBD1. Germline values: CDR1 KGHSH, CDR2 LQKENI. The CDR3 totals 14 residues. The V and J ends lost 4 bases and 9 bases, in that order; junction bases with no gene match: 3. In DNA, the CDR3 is TGTGCCAGCTCACGGGACAGGGGTCTTTCACCCCTCCACTTT. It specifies CASSRDRGLSPLHF.

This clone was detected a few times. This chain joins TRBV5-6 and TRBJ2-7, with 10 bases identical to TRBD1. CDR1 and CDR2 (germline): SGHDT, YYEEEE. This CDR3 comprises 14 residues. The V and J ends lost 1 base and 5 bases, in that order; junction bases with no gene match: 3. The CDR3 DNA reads TGTGCCAGCAGCTTGTCGGGACAGGGGCACGAGCAGTACTTC. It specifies CASSLSGQGHEQYF.

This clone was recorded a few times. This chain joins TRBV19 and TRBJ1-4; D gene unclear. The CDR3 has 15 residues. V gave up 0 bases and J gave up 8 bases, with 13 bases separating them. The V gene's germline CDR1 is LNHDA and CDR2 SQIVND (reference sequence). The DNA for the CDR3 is TGTGCCAGTAGTATAGAGGGAGGGCCAGAGGAAAAACTGTTTTTT. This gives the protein CASSIEGGPEEKLFF.

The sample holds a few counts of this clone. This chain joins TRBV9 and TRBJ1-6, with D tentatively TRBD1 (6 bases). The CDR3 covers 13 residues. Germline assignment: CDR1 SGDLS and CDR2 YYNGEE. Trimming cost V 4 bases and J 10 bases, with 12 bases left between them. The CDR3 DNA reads TGTGCCAGCAGCACCAGGGGCCTGTCACCCCTCCACTTT. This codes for CASSTRGLSPLHF.

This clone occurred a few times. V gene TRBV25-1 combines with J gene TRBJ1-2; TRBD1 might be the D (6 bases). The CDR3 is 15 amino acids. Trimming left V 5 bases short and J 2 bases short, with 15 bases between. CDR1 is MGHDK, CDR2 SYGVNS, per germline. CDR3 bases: TGTGCCAGCAGTCCTTTCGCCGGGACAAACTATGGCTACACCTTC. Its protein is CASSPFAGTNYGYTF.

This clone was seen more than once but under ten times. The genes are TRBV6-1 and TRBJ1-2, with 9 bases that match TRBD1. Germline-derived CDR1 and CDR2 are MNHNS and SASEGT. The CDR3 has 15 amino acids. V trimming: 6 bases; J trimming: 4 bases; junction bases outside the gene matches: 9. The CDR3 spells CASSEPGQGPYGYTF. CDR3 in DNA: TGTGCCAGCAGCGAGCCGGGACAGGGACCCTATGGCTACACCTTC.

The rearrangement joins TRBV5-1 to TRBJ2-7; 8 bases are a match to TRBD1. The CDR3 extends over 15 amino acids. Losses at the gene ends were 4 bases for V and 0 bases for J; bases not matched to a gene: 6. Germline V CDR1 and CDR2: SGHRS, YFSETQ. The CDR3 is CASSPDRGASYEQYF. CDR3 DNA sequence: TGCGCCAGCAGCCCCGACAGGGGTGCCTCCTACGAGCAGTACTTC. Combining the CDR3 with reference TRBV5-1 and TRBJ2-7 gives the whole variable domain KAGVTQTPRYLIKTRGQQVTLSCSPISGHRSVSWYQQTPGQGLQFLFEYFSETQRNKGNFPGRFSGRQFSNSRSEMNVSTLELGDSALYLCASSPDRGASYEQYFGPGTRLTVT.